This TCR beta chain comes out of a study of shared clonotypes between healthy human individuals. Notes on this clone: Its antigen is still unknown.

V lost 2 bases to trimming and J lost 8 bases; unmatched junction nucleotides: 6. Germline V gene lookup returns CDR1 ENHRY and CDR2 SYGVKD. CDR3 length: 16 residues. Profiling relied on immunoSEQ multiplex PCR, and the TCRdb table lists in-frame clones only, not all of them. The table has about 2.1 million clones, around 93% seen once; the top ten hold 1.5% to 2%. Positively selected for CCR7, the CD45RO-negative cells used as naive CD8 cells excluded terminally differentiated effector memory CD45RA+ cells. All of the donors resided in Nashville, Tennessee, and each was a Caucasian adult. Study-level points and caveats: Generally, naive subsets came out with larger estimated richness than memory subsets.

Material for sequencing was naive CD8+ T cells from PBMCs. The chain recombines TRBV10-3 with TRBJ2-1; 13 bases fit TRBD2. The sequence was obtained from a man between 18 and 35 years old in good health. Some clones in this sample may be carry-over from other donors' samples. DNA of the CDR3: TGTGCCATCAGTGAGACTAGCGGGAGGGCCGTTTATGAGCAGTTCTTC. It specifies CAISETSGRAVYEQFF.